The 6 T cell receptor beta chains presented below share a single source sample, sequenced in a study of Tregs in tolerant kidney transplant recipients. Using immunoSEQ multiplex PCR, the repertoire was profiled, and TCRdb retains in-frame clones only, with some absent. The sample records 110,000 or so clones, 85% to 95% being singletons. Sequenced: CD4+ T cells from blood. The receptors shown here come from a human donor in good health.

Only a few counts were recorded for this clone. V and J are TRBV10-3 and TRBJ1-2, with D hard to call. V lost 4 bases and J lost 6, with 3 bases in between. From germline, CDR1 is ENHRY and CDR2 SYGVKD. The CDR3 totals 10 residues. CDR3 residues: CAISGNGYTF. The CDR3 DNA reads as TGTGCCATCAGTGGCAATGGCTACACCTTC.

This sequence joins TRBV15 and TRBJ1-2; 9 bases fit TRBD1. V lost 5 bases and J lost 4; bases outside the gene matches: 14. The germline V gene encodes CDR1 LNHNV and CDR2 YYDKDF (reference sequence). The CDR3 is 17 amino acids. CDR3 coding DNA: TGTGCCACCAGCGCCTTCCCCCCGGGACAGGGTTTCTATGGCTACACCTTC. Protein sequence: CATSAFPPGQGFYGYTF.

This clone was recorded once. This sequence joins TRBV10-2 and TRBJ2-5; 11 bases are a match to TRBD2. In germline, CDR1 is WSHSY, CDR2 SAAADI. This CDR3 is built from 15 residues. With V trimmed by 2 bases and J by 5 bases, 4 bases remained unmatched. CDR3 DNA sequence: TGCGCCAGCAGTGAGCCGACTAGCGGGAAGGAGACCCAGTACTTC. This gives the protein CASSEPTSGKETQYF.

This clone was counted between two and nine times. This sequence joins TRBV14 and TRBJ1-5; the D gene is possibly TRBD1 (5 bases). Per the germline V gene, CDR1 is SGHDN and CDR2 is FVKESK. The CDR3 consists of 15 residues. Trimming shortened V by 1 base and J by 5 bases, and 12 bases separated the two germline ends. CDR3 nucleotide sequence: TGTGCCAGCAGCCAAGGGCCAGGGTGGGATCAGCCCCAGCATTTT. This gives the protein CASSQGPGWDQPQHF.

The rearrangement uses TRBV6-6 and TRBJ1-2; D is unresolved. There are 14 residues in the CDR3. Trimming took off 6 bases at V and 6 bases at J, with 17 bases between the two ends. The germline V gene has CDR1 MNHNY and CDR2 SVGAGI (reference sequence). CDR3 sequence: CASSLTDIEDGYTF. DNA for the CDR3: TGTGCCAGCAGCCTCACCGACATTGAGGATGGCTACACCTTC.

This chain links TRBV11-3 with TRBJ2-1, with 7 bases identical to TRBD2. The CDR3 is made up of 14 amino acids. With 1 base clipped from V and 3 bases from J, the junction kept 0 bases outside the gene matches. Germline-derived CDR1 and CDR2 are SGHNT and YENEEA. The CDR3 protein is CASSLGGGYNEQFF. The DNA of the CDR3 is TGTGCCAGCAGCTTAGGCGGGGGCTACAATGAGCAGTTCTTC.